These T cell receptor beta chains were read from a single sample in a study of identical twins. MiXCR, applied by TCRdb to the 5' RACE reads, yields one record per CDR3 protein. The table records about 500,000 distinct CDR3 sequences, about 13% of them present only once. These records were also assigned to another study, of yellow fever vaccine responses in identical twins.

Sequenced sample: CD4+ T cells sorted from blood. Receptors were obtained from a woman under 30 in good health. CDR3s leave out the opening cysteine and the closing phenylalanine or tryptophan. The D gene is left open where the match is weak.

J gene: TRBJ2-3
D gene: TRBD2
V gene: TRBV6-1
CDR3 protein: ASSPPGTSGRSTDTQY

J gene: TRBJ2-1
D gene: TRBD1
V gene: TRBV6-4
CDR3 protein: ASSDSYRGLNEQF

J gene: TRBJ2-7
D gene: TRBD1
V gene: TRBV28
CDR3 protein: ASSPTLGQLTEGYSYEQY

J gene: TRBJ1-1
D gene: .
V gene: TRBV25-1
CDR3 protein: ASSESSGGSTEAF

J gene: TRBJ2-3
D gene: .
V gene: TRBV20-1
CDR3 protein: SASLWGAGNTQY

J gene: TRBJ2-5
D gene: TRBD1
V gene: TRBV5-1
CDR3 protein: ASSGTTGLEETQY

J gene: TRBJ2-3
D gene: TRBD2
V gene: TRBV4-1
CDR3 protein: ASSQGLAVGDTQY

J gene: TRBJ2-3
D gene: .
V gene: TRBV2
CDR3 protein: ASSKEITDDSSTDTQY

J gene: TRBJ2-2
D gene: .
V gene: TRBV20-1
CDR3 protein: SGRLNTGELF

J gene: TRBJ2-3
D gene: .
V gene: TRBV3-1
CDR3 protein: ASSQDWGTDTQY

J gene: TRBJ2-7
D gene: .
V gene: TRBV24-1
CDR3 protein: ATSDAKGPGRLYEQY

J gene: TRBJ2-7
D gene: TRBD2
V gene: TRBV20-1
CDR3 protein: SASPASGPRMSNEQY

J gene: TRBJ1-3
D gene: .
V gene: TRBV28
CDR3 protein: ASGSVSGNTIY

J gene: TRBJ2-4
D gene: .
V gene: TRBV6-2/TRBV6-3
CDR3 protein: ASSAILAGRGIQY

J gene: TRBJ2-3
D gene: TRBD2
V gene: TRBV4-1
CDR3 protein: ASSPSPTSGGLGTQY

J gene: TRBJ2-2
D gene: .
V gene: TRBV7-9
CDR3 protein: ASSPGLPTGELF

J gene: TRBJ2-2
D gene: TRBD2
V gene: TRBV7-2
CDR3 protein: ASSLAKREEREGELF

J gene: TRBJ2-3
D gene: .
V gene: TRBV5-1
CDR3 protein: ASSLGGIGTDTQY

J gene: TRBJ2-1
D gene: TRBD1
V gene: TRBV7-6
CDR3 protein: ASSRDRAEQF

J gene: TRBJ2-6
D gene: .
V gene: TRBV10-3
CDR3 protein: AISDSISGANVLT

J gene: TRBJ1-5
D gene: .
V gene: TRBV28
CDR3 protein: ASSLPVSNQPQH

J gene: TRBJ2-1
D gene: .
V gene: TRBV20-1
CDR3 protein: SARDSTRVFEQF

J gene: TRBJ1-5
D gene: .
V gene: TRBV15
CDR3 protein: ATSRDHQPQH

J gene: TRBJ2-3
D gene: .
V gene: TRBV12-3/TRBV12-4
CDR3 protein: ASTARSTDTQY

J gene: TRBJ2-5
D gene: TRBD1
V gene: TRBV7-2
CDR3 protein: ASSFLTGGETQY

J gene: TRBJ2-3
D gene: .
V gene: TRBV5-1
CDR3 protein: ASSRGEVGTDTQY

J gene: TRBJ2-7
D gene: .
V gene: TRBV20-1
CDR3 protein: SARDARGLHEQY

J gene: TRBJ2-2
D gene: .
V gene: TRBV4-2
CDR3 protein: ASSQSQGTVNTGELF

J gene: TRBJ2-7
D gene: .
V gene: TRBV28
CDR3 protein: ASSFGLVVYEQY

J gene: TRBJ2-7
D gene: .
V gene: TRBV6-2/TRBV6-3
CDR3 protein: ASSYPRRTSYEQY

J gene: TRBJ2-7
D gene: TRBD1
V gene: TRBV12-3/TRBV12-4
CDR3 protein: ATTQGAAREQY

J gene: TRBJ2-1
D gene: TRBD2
V gene: TRBV5-1
CDR3 protein: ASSLGLAQVNEQF

J gene: TRBJ2-5
D gene: .
V gene: TRBV15
CDR3 protein: ATSVRQPQQETQY

J gene: TRBJ2-7
D gene: .
V gene: TRBV6-1
CDR3 protein: ASSMGGSIEQY

J gene: TRBJ2-3
D gene: .
V gene: TRBV5-1
CDR3 protein: ASSLANGAQLKTDTQY

J gene: TRBJ1-4
D gene: .
V gene: TRBV29-1
CDR3 protein: SGGQTNEKLF

J gene: TRBJ2-3
D gene: TRBD1
V gene: TRBV11-3
CDR3 protein: ASSARTGGVDTQY

J gene: TRBJ2-1
D gene: .
V gene: TRBV5-1
CDR3 protein: ASSPQGSLAGEQF

J gene: TRBJ2-3
D gene: .
V gene: TRBV2
CDR3 protein: ASSERRGTDTQY

J gene: TRBJ1-4
D gene: .
V gene: TRBV5-1
CDR3 protein: ASSLGMNEKLF

J gene: TRBJ2-5
D gene: .
V gene: TRBV24-1
CDR3 protein: ATSDFQAQY

J gene: TRBJ1-1
D gene: TRBD1
V gene: TRBV12-3/TRBV12-4
CDR3 protein: ASSTTGVGTEAF